These 32 T cell receptor beta chains share one sample of origin, sequenced in a study of cytomegalovirus exposure and HLA in healthy donors. In the PCR, 60 Vbeta and 13 Jbeta primers were used. Using immunoSEQ multiplex PCR, the repertoire was profiled, and TCRdb retains in-frame clones only, with some absent. The sample has 100,000 to 150,000 clones, 70% to 80% seen once. The specimen sequenced was PBMCs. Receptors were obtained from a woman between 50 and 59 years old in good health and CMV-seropositive.

The V and J genes are TRBV11-2 and TRBJ2-1; 10 bases match TRBD1. Germline CDR1 SGHAT, CDR2 FQNNGV. The ends lost 6 bases at V and 1 base at J; junction bases unmatched: 3. The CDR3 length is 15 residues. CDR3 sequence reads: CASRLGQGSYNEQFF. CDR3 nucleotides: TGTGCCAGCAGACTGGGACAGGGGTCCTACAATGAGCAGTTCTTC.

This rearrangement joins TRBV7-8 to TRBJ1-1, with a tentative D call TRBD1 (5 bases). The CDR3 loop spans 14 amino acids. The V gene lost 5 bases and the J gene lost 7 bases, with 17 bases spanning the gap. Germline CDR1 reads SGHVS; CDR2 reads FQNEAQ. The CDR3 DNA reads TGTGCCAGCAGCCCAGGGAGGGGTTACGGTGAAGCTTTCTTT. It is translated as CASSPGRGYGEAFF.

By its share, this clone is medium-sized. The J gene is TRBJ1-1, the V gene TRBV7-2, with TRBD1 as a possible D gene (6 bases). Germline V lookup: CDR1 SGHTA, CDR2 FQGNSA. With 7 bases removed from V and 1 base from J, the gap between germline ends came to 13 bases. This CDR3 region has 14 residues. For the CDR3, the DNA is TGTGCCAGCAATCCGGGACACCAGAACACTGAAGCTTTCTTT. This sequence encodes CASNPGHQNTEAFF.

The gene calls are TRBV10-3 and TRBJ2-3; D may be TRBD2 (6 bases). The CDR3 totals 12 residues. Germline loops: CDR1 ENHRY, CDR2 SYGVKD. In DNA, the CDR3 is TGTGCAGCAGGGTGGGGGGCAGATACGCAGTATTTT. Encoded protein: CAAGWGADTQYF.

The rearrangement links TRBV30 to TRBJ1-2, with TRBD1 as a possible D gene (5 bases). CDR1 is GTSNPN, CDR2 SVGIG, per germline (reference sequence). V lost 3 bases and J 4 bases, leaving 9 bases between the germline ends. This CDR3 region has 12 residues. Written as DNA, the CDR3 is TGTGCCTGGAGCGAAACAGGCTATGGCTACACCTTC. It yields the protein CAWSETGYGYTF.

The genes are TRBV7-2 and TRBJ2-7, with a possible D match to TRBD1 (5 bases). There are 14 residues in the CDR3. Trimming stripped 1 base from V and 2 bases from J, with 9 bases between. The germline CDR1 and CDR2 sequences are SGHTA and FQGNSA. The CDR3 DNA follows: TGTGCCAGCAGCTTAGATGGGGCCGCCTACGAGCAGTACTTC. Its protein product is CASSLDGAAYEQYF.

This chain connects TRBV7-8 to TRBJ2-7; 12 bases are shared with TRBD2. J was trimmed by 6 bases and V by 2 bases; bases with no gene match: 5. Per germline, CDR1 SGHVS and CDR2 FQNEAQ. The CDR3 runs to 15 residues. The CDR3 coding sequence is TGTGCCAGCAGCTTATCTAGCGGGGGGGGTGGCGAGCAGTACTTC. Translation: CASSLSSGGGGEQYF. Filled out from reference TRBV7-8 and TRBJ2-7, the complete variable domain reads GAGVSQSPRYKVAKRGQDVALRCDPISGHVSLFWYQQALGQGPEFLTYFQNEAQLDKSGLPSDRFFAERPEGSVSTLKIQRTQQEDSAVYLCASSLSSGGGGEQYFGPGTRLTVT.

The chain employs TRBV30 and TRBJ1-2; the D is unclear. The CDR3 consists of 13 residues. Trimming shortened V by 0 bases and J by 4 bases, and 9 bases separated the two germline ends. Germline-derived CDR1 and CDR2 are GTSNPN and SVGIG (reference sequence). CDR3: CAWSVSRGYGYTF. CDR3 nucleotide sequence: TGTGCCTGGAGTGTAAGTAGAGGCTATGGCTACACCTTC.

J is TRBJ1-5 and V is TRBV19; TRBD1 matches at 8 bases. Germline CDR1 LNHDA, CDR2 SQIVND (reference sequence). V gave up 4 bases and J gave up 1 base; unmatched junction bases: 9. The CDR3 has 17 residues. The CDR3 protein is CASSSQGAAISNQPQHF. The CDR3 region has the DNA TGTGCCAGTAGTAGCCAGGGGGCCGCTATCAGCAATCAGCCCCAGCATTTT.

The chain recombines TRBV7-9 with TRBJ2-3; no clear D. Germline-derived CDR1 and CDR2 are SEHNR and FQNEAQ (reference sequence). V shed 2 bases and J shed 5 bases, with 14 bases lying between them. The length of the CDR3 is 15 residues. This CDR3 is CASSLQLGFIDTQYF. The CDR3 nucleotides are TGTGCCAGCAGCTTACAACTCGGTTTCATAGATACGCAGTATTTT.

V and J are TRBV10-3 and TRBJ1-1; 8 positions agree with TRBD1. This CDR3 is 13 amino acids long. Germline CDR1 ENHRY, CDR2 SYGVKD. After removal of 8 bases from V and 3 bases from J, the junction contained 5 bases not matched to a gene. CDR3 sequence: CAISTGEHTEAFF. The CDR3 DNA is TGTGCCATCTCGACAGGGGAGCACACTGAAGCTTTCTTT.

The chain employs TRBV4-3 and TRBJ2-5; D remains unclear. The CDR3 length is 16 residues. Germline CDR1 reads LGHNA; CDR2 reads YSLEER. Trimming took off 1 base at V and 0 bases at J, with 12 bases between the two ends. This CDR3 reads CASSQVMVAYQETQYF. The CDR3, as DNA: TGCGCCAGCAGCCAAGTCATGGTCGCGTACCAAGAGACCCAGTACTTC.

The chain combines TRBV2 with TRBJ1-4; D ambiguous. Trimming took off 3 bases at V and 2 bases at J, with 7 bases between the two ends. Per the germline V gene, CDR1 is SNHLY and CDR2 is FYNNEI. The CDR3 loop spans 14 amino acids. This CDR3 reads CASSETMTNEKLFF. DNA of the CDR3: TGTGCCAGCAGTGAGACAATGACTAATGAAAAACTGTTTTTT. Full variable domain (rest looked up from reference TRBV2 and TRBJ1-4): EPEVTQTPSHQVTQMGQEVILRCVPISNHLYFYWYRQILGQKVEFLVSFYNNEISEKSEIFDDQFSVERPDGSNFTLKIRSTKLEDSAMYFCASSETMTNEKLFFGSGTQLSVL.

The chain is built from TRBV2 and TRBJ2-7; TRBD2 matches 8 bases. V was pared by 7 bases and J by 2 bases, with 13 bases of the junction left unmatched. The CDR3 totals 16 residues. The germline CDR1 and CDR2 sequences are SNHLY and FYNNEI. The CDR3 here is CASIVPGGTRAYEQYF. The CDR3 nucleotides read TGTGCCAGCATCGTCCCAGGAGGGACTAGGGCCTACGAGCAGTACTTC.

The V and J genes are TRBV29-1 and TRBJ2-2; 10 bases agree with TRBD1. Germline V gives CDR1 SQVTM, CDR2 ANQGSEA. Trimming cost V 6 bases and J 8 bases; bases outside gene matches: 9. The CDR3 covers 14 residues. The CDR3 region has the DNA TGCAGCGTCGGGACAGGGGATCGCTCGGGGGAGCTGTTTTTT. It is translated as CSVGTGDRSGELFF.

This clone was seen more than once but under ten times. The chain joins TRBV4-1 to TRBJ2-5; D may be TRBD1 (6 bases). The J call may be incorrect, as the DNA end agrees better with TRBJ2-7. CDR3 size: 20 residues. CDR1 and CDR2 from the germline V gene are MGHRA and YSYEKL. The CDR3 loop is CASSQELPHFAQGRSYEQYF. The CDR3 DNA is TGCGCCAGCAGCCAAGAACTACCCCATTTTGCACAGGGACGGTCCTACGAGCAGTACTTC.

The chain is built from TRBV2 and TRBJ1-2; no firm D call. Germline V gene lookup returns CDR1 SNHLY and CDR2 FYNNEI. This CDR3 is 12 amino acids long. V was cut by 3 bases and J by 8 bases, with 10 bases left in between. This CDR3 reads CASSEGGNGYTF. The CDR3 coding sequence is TGTGCCAGCAGTGAGGGAGGGAACGGCTACACCTTC.

This chain connects TRBV18 to TRBJ1-5, with D unresolved. The CDR3 covers 15 residues. V lost 5 bases and J lost 2, with 13 bases in between. Germline V gene data show CDR1 as KGHSH and CDR2 as LQKENI. CDR3 in amino acids: CASSTSSGGNQPQHF. For the CDR3, the DNA is TGTGCCAGCTCAACCTCTTCCGGGGGCAATCAGCCCCAGCATTTT.

The gene calls are TRBV5-1 and TRBJ2-7; TRBD2 is a possible D gene (5 bases). CDR1 SGHRS and CDR2 YFSETQ come from the germline V gene. Trimming removed 0 bases at V and 6 bases at J, with 16 bases between. This CDR3 is built from 15 residues. The CDR3 reads CASSLAGRGVAEQYF. CDR3 nucleotides: TGCGCCAGCAGCTTGGCCGGTCGGGGAGTGGCCGAGCAGTACTTC.

V and J are TRBV7-2 and TRBJ2-5; maybe TRBD2 (6 bases). Trimming took 2 bases from V and 2 from J, leaving 15 bases between them. The germline V gene has CDR1 SGHTA and CDR2 FQGNSA. The CDR3 totals 16 residues. The DNA of the CDR3 is TGTGCCAGCAGCTTAAATAAGTTGCGGGGACAAGAGACCCAGTACTTC. Its protein is CASSLNKLRGQETQYF.

The chain is built from TRBV4-3 and TRBJ1-3, with a possible D match to TRBD1 (5 bases). Germline CDR1 LGHNA, CDR2 YSLEER. The length of the CDR3 is 14 residues. V lost 3 bases and J 0 bases, leaving 6 bases between the germline ends. The chain's CDR3 is CASSHRDSGNTIYF. The CDR3 nucleotides are TGCGCCAGCAGCCACAGGGACTCTGGAAACACCATATATTTT.

As for this clone: The sample has other DNA sequences that encode this CDR3 too. This chain joins TRBV15 and TRBJ2-7; 7 nucleotides agree with TRBD1. Germline assignment: CDR1 LNHNV and CDR2 YYDKDF (reference sequence). The CDR3 is made up of 14 amino acids. V dropped 0 bases and J dropped 4; count of bases not matched to a gene: 3. CDR3: CATSRDRGRYEQYF. As DNA, the CDR3 is TGTGCCACCAGCAGAGATAGGGGGCGGTACGAGCAGTACTTC.

This clone has a single count. This chain uses TRBV4-2 with TRBJ2-5, with 8 nucleotides matching TRBD2. The CDR3 consists of 16 residues. Germline CDR1 and CDR2: LGHNA and YNFKEQ. V trimming: 0 bases; J trimming: 4 bases; junction bases outside the gene matches: 7. CDR3 DNA: TGTGCCAGCAGCCAAGATACTAGCGGTTACCGAGAGACCCAGTACTTC. As protein: CASSQDTSGYRETQYF.

This clone turned up a few times. The rearrangement links TRBV5-1 to TRBJ2-2; 10 bases map to TRBD1. The germline gives CDR1 SGHRS, CDR2 YFSETQ. The CDR3 contains 14 residues. After removal of 4 bases from V and 9 bases from J, the junction contained 6 bases not matched to a gene. CDR3 residues: CASSGRDRGRELFF. The DNA of the CDR3 is TGCGCCAGCAGCGGCCGGGACAGGGGACGGGAGCTGTTTTTT.

The rearrangement uses TRBV5-1 and TRBJ2-1; tentatively, D is TRBD2 (6 bases). Per the germline V gene, CDR1 is SGHRS and CDR2 is YFSETQ. V lost 1 base and J 13 bases, leaving 12 bases between the germline ends. The CDR3 has 12 amino acids. The CDR3: CASSLRRDFQFF. The DNA of the CDR3 is TGCGCCAGCAGCTTGAGGCGGGACTTCCAGTTCTTC.

This rearrangement joins TRBV27 to TRBJ2-1; 7 bases are a match to TRBD2. V was pared by 6 bases and J by 1 base, with 6 bases of the junction left unmatched. There are 15 residues in the CDR3. CDR1 MNHEY and CDR2 SMNVEV come from the germline V gene (reference sequence). The DNA of the CDR3 is TGTGCCAGCAGCCTCACTAGCGAATCCTACAATGAGCAGTTCTTC. Translation: CASSLTSESYNEQFF.

This chain joins TRBV29-1 and TRBJ2-7; a weak D match, TRBD1 (6 bases). Germline V gives CDR1 SQVTM, CDR2 ANQGSEA. The length of the CDR3 is 16 residues. The V gene lost 5 bases and the J gene lost 2 bases, with 22 bases spanning the gap. The CDR3 region is CSVHRVYRAHTYEQYF. The CDR3 DNA sequence: TGCAGCGTTCACAGGGTATACAGGGCCCATACCTACGAGCAGTACTTC.

In its sample, this clone was seen a few times. The chain joins TRBV6-5 to TRBJ2-5, with 12 positions matching TRBD1. CDR3 size: 14 residues. The J segment lost 11 bases and the V segment lost 6 bases, leaving 10 bases of the junction unmatched. The germline gives CDR1 MNHEY, CDR2 SVGAGI. The CDR3 DNA is TGTGCCAGCAGACCCGGGACAGGGGGCAATTTGCAGTACTTC. It encodes CASRPGTGGNLQYF.

The V call is TRBV10-3, the J call TRBJ1-5, with a tentative D call TRBD1 (6 bases). The CDR3 runs 16 residues. Germline-derived CDR1 and CDR2 are ENHRY and SYGVKD. The V and J ends lost 10 bases and 4 bases respectively, with 23 bases between them. The CDR3 loop is CATYRQLRTANQPQHF. The DNA for the CDR3 is TGTGCCACCTATCGTCAGCTCCGGACAGCTAATCAGCCCCAGCATTTT.

The chain links TRBV7-6 to TRBJ2-1, with 7 positions matching TRBD1. The V segment lost 5 bases and the J segment 4 bases; nucleotides outside the gene matches: 8. Germline V gene data show CDR1 as SGHVS and CDR2 as FNYEAQ. The CDR3 sequence is 15 residues long. CDR3 protein: CASSPPGTEYNEQFF. The CDR3 DNA reads TGTGCCAGCAGCCCCCCCGGGACAGAATACAATGAGCAGTTCTTC.

This clone has just one count. This rearrangement joins TRBV6-1 to TRBJ1-1; D gene uncertain. Germline loops: CDR1 MNHNS, CDR2 SASEGT. The CDR3 consists of 11 residues. CDR3 loop: CATGANTEAFF. CDR3 nucleotide sequence: TGTGCGACCGGAGCGAACACTGAAGCTTTCTTT.

The V gene is TRBV6-1, the J gene TRBJ1-5; 10 nucleotides align to TRBD1. Germline CDR1 MNHNS, CDR2 SASEGT. This CDR3 spans 15 amino acids. J lost 5 bases, V lost 7 bases, and 8 bases had no gene match. CDR3 region: CASTFGQGGDQPQHF. CDR3 sequence (DNA): TGTGCCAGCACCTTCGGACAGGGGGGGGATCAGCCCCAGCATTTT.